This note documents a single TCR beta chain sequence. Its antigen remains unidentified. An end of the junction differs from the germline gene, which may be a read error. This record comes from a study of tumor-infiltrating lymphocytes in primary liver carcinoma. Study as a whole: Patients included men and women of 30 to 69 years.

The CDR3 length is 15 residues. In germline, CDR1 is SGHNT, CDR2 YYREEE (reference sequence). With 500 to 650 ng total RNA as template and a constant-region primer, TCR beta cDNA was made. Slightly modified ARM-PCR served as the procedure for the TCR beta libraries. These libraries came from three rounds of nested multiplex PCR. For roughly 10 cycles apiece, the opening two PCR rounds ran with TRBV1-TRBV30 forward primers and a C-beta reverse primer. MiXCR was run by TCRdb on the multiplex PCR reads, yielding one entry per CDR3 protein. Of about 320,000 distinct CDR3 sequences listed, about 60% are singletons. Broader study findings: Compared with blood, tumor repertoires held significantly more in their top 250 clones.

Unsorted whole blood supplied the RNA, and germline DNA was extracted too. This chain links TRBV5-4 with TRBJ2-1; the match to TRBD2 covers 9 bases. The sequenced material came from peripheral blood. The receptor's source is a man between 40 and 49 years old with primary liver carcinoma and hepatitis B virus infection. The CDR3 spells CAGSFSAGGPNEQFF. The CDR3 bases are TGTGCCGGCAGCTTTTCGGCGGGAGGGCCCAATGAGCAGTTCTTC.